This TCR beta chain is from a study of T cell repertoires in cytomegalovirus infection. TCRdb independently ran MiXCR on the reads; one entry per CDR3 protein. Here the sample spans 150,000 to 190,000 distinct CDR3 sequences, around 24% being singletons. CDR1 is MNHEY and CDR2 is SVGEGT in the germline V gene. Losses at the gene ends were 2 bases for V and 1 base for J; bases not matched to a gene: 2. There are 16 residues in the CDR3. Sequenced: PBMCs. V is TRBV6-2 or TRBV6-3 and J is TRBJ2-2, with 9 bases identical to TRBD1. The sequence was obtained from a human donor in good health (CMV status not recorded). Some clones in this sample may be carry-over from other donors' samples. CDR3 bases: TGTGCCAGCAGTTACGGGGGACAGGGGAACACCGGGGAGCTGTTTTTT. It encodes CASSYGGQGNTGELFF.